The present T cell receptor beta chain was sequenced within a study of T cell repertoires in cytomegalovirus infection. Whole-study context: CMV infection plus the matching HLA type was flagged by public TCR beta signatures.

This clonotype was detected many times. TCRdb ran MiXCR on the reads and lists one entry per CDR3 protein. The table includes just under 550,000 distinct CDR3 sequences, more than 25% detected once. V was clipped by 1 base and J by 0 bases, with 17 bases between them. There are 18 residues in the CDR3. Germline V gene lookup returns CDR1 SGHVS and CDR2 FQNEAQ. The receptor was derived from a human donor in good health (CMV status not recorded). Some clones in this sample may be carry-over from other donors' samples. J is TRBJ2-3 and V is TRBV7-8, with D possibly matching TRBD2 (5 bases). Material: PBMCs. The CDR3 spells CASSLVFGGSSSTDTQYF. The DNA of the CDR3 is TGTGCCAGCAGCTTAGTGTTCGGCGGGTCCTCTAGCACAGATACGCAGTATTTT. Full variable domain (rest looked up from reference TRBV7-8 and TRBJ2-3): GAGVSQSPRYKVAKRGQDVALRCDPISGHVSLFWYQQALGQGPEFLTYFQNEAQLDKSGLPSDRFFAERPEGSVSTLKIQRTQQEDSAVYLCASSLVFGGSSSTDTQYFGPGTRLTVL.